This TCR beta chain is from a study of T-cell reconstitution after alpha-beta-depleted transplantation in children. The CDR3 sequence is 15 residues long. The V end lost 3 bases, the J end lost 5 bases, and 17 bases lay between the germline ends. Germline assignment: CDR1 MGHRA and CDR2 YSYEKL. The table lists this clonotype with a few counts. The TCRbeta library was prepared with unique molecular identifiers. TCRdb reanalysed the PCR reads using MiXCR and keeps one entry per CDR3 protein. The table records 300,000 to 400,000 distinct CDR3 sequences, around 15% of them present only once. This chain links TRBV4-1 with TRBJ2-7, with D possibly TRBD1 on 6 matching bases. This clonotype originated in a male patient aged 2 to 9 who had a stem cell transplant for acute lymphoblastic leukemia, so the T cells may come from the graft donor. The sample consisted of PBMCs, mostly from graft donor cells, taken 360 days after TCRalphabeta/CD19-depleted stem cell transplant. CDR3 sequence: CASSQTGSPYDEQYF. The CDR3 DNA sequence: TGCGCCAGCAGCCAGACAGGTTCTCCTTACGACGAGCAGTACTTC.